The sample holds a few counts of the clone carrying this TCR beta chain. Its antigen remains unknown. Sequenced material consisted of expressed TCRB transcripts (all of the isolated RNA was reverse transcribed). Reads from naive, central memory and regulatory T cell samples averaged approximately 3.4 million. Profiled with immunoSEQ multiplex PCR; TCRdb holds only in-frame clones, not every one. Of approximately 250,000 clones in the sample, 16% were seen once. Per the germline V gene, CDR1 is SQVTM and CDR2 is ANQGSEA. V was pared by 5 bases and J by 3 bases, with 11 bases between. The CDR3 is 12 residues long. This record comes from a study of beta chain features in type 1 diabetes. Study results and limitations: Patients with Type 1 diabetes showed moderately but significantly shorter TCRB CDR3s in all four CD4+ subsets. A closer apparent resemblance between naive, central memory and Treg TCRB repertoires was seen in patients than in healthy donors. The question of HLA type influencing TCRB rearrangement was one that remained unresolved here.

The chain links TRBV29-1 to TRBJ2-7; D is tentatively TRBD1 or TRBD2 (5 bases each). The source of this sequence is a man aged 25-45 years with type 1 diabetes. Sequenced sample: naive CD4+ T cells from blood. The CDR3 DNA follows: TGCAGCGTTCAGGGAGCCCTCTACGAGCAGTACTTC. Residues: CSVQGALYEQYF.